Sequencing of this T cell receptor (beta chain) was carried out in a study of type 1 and type 2 diabetes patients. Study background: Magnetic bead positive selection isolated CD4+ or CD8+ T cells from PBMCs.

Amplification started from genomic DNA. The TCR beta CDR3 region was amplified using 30 forward and 13 reverse primers. MiXCR was run by TCRdb on the multiplex PCR reads, yielding one entry per CDR3 protein. This table holds under 300,000 distinct CDR3 sequences, 45% to 60% found once. From germline, CDR1 is SEHNR and CDR2 FQNEAQ (reference sequence). This CDR3 has 14 residues. V shed 5 bases and J shed 2 bases, with 12 bases lying between them. Anyone with other autoimmune disease or infection in the prior four weeks was excluded. Sequences were obtained from peripheral blood mononuclear cells (PBMCs). The J gene is TRBJ1-2, the V gene TRBV7-9; no clear D gene. This TCR was sampled from a man aged 18 to 29 with type 2 diabetes. CDR3 coding DNA: TGTGCCAGCAGCCCGGGCGATGGGAACTATGGCTACACCTTC. This codes for CASSPGDGNYGYTF.